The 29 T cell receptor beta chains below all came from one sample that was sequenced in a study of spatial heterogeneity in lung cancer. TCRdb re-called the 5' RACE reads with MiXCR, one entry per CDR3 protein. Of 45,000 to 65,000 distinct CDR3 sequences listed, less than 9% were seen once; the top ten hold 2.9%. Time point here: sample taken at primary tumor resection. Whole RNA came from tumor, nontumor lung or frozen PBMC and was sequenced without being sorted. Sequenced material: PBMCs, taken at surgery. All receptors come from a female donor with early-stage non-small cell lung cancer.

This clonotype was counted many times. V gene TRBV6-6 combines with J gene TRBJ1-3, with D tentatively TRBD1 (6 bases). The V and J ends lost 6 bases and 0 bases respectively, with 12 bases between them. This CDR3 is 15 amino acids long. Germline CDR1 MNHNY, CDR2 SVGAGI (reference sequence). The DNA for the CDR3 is TGTGCCAGCAGGGACGACAGGAGCTCTGGAAACACCATATATTTT. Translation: CASRDDRSSGNTIYF.

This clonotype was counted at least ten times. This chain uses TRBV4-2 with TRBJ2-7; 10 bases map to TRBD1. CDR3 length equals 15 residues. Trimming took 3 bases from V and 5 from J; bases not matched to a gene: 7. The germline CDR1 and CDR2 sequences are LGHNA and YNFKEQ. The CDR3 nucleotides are TGTGCCAGCAGCCAGGCCGGACAGGGGGTTCACGAGCAGTACTTC. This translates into CASSQAGQGVHEQYF.

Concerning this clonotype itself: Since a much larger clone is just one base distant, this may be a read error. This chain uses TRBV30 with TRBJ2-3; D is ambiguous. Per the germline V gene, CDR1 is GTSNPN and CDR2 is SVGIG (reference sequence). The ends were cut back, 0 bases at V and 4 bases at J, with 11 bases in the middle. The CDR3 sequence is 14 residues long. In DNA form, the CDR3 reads TGTGCCTGGAGTGTACCGGCAAGCGCAGATACGCAGTATTTT. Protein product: CAWSVPASADTQYF.

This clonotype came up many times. The CDR3 region has the DNA TGTGCCAGCAGCCAAATTAGAGAGACCCAGTACTTC. Its protein is CASSQIRETQYF. The J gene is TRBJ2-5, the V gene TRBV3-1, with D hard to call. V dropped 2 bases and J dropped 4 bases, with 5 bases sitting between them. The CDR3 has 12 amino acids. Germline loops: CDR1 LGHDT, CDR2 YNNKEL (reference sequence).

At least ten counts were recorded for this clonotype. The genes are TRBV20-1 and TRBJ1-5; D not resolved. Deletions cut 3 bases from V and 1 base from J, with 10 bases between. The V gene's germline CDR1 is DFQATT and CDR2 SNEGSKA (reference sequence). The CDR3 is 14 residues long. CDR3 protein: CSARFRGSNQPQHF. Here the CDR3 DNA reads TGCAGTGCTAGGTTCCGAGGGAGCAATCAGCCCCAGCATTTT.

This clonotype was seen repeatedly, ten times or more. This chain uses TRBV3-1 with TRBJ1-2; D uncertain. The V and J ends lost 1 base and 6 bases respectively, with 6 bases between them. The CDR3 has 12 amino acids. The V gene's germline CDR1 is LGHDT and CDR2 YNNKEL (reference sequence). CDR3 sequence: CASSQVDHGYTF. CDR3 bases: TGTGCCAGCAGCCAAGTAGACCATGGCTACACCTTC.

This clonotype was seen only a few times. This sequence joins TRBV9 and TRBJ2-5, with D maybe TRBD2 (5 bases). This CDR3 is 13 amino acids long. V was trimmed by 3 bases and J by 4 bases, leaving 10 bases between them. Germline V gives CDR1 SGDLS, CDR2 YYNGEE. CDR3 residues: CASSDGVGETQYF. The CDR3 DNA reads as TGTGCCAGCAGCGACGGGGTCGGAGAGACCCAGTACTTC.

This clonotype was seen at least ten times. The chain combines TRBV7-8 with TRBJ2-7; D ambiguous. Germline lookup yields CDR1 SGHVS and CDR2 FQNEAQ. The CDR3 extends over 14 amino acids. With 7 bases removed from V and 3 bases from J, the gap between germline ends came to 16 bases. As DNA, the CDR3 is TGTGCCAGCACCCTTGAGCGACTCGGCTACGAGCAGTACTTC. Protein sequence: CASTLERLGYEQYF. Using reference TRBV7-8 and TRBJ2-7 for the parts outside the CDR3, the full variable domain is GAGVSQSPRYKVAKRGQDVALRCDPISGHVSLFWYQQALGQGPEFLTYFQNEAQLDKSGLPSDRFFAERPEGSVSTLKIQRTQQEDSAVYLCASTLERLGYEQYFGPGTRLTVT.

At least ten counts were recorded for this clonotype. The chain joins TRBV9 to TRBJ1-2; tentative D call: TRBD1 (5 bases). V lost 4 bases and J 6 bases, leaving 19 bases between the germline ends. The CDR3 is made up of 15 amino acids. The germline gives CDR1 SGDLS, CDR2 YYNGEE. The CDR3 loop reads CASSSGTIEADGYTF. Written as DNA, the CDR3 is TGTGCCAGCAGCTCCGGGACCATTGAGGCAGATGGCTACACCTTC.

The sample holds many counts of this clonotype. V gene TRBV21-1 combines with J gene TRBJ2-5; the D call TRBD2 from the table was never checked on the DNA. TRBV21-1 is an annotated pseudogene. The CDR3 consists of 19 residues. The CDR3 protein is CASSKGPGTSGRVQETQYF. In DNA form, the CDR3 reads TGTGCCAGCAGCAAAGGACCCGGGACTAGCGGACGCGTTCAAGAGACCCAGTACTTC.

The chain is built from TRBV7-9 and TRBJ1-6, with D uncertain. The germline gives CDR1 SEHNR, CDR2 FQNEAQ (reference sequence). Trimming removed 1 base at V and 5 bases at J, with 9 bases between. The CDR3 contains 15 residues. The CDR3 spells CASSLGSGDNSPLHF. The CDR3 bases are TGTGCCAGCAGCTTAGGGAGCGGGGATAATTCACCCCTCCACTTT.

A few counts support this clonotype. This chain's CDR3 is CSAGPPSGQGAVDTQYF. CDR3 coding DNA: TGCAGTGCTGGCCCCCCCTCTGGACAGGGGGCCGTGGATACGCAGTATTTT. V usage is TRBV20-1 and J usage is TRBJ2-3, with 11 bases identical to TRBD1. CDR1 and CDR2 from the germline V gene are DFQATT and SNEGSKA (reference sequence). With 5 bases clipped from V and 6 bases from J, the junction kept 16 bases outside the gene matches. The CDR3 loop spans 17 amino acids.

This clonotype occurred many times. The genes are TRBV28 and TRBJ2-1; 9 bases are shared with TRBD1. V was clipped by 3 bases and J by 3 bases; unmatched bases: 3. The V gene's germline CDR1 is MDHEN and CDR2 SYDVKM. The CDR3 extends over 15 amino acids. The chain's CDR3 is CASSFRTGVYNEQFF. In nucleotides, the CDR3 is TGTGCCAGCAGTTTCCGGACAGGGGTCTACAATGAGCAGTTCTTC. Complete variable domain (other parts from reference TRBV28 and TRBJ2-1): DVKVTQSSRYLVKRTGEKVFLECVQDMDHENMFWYRQDPGLGLRLIYFSYDVKMKEKGDIPEGYSVSREKKERFSLILESASTNQTSMYLCASSFRTGVYNEQFFGPGTRLTVL.

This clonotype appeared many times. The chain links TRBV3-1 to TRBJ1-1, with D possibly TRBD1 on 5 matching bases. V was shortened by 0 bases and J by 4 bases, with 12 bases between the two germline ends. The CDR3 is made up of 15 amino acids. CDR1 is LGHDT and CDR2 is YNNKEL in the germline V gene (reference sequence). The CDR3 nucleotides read TGTGCCAGCAGCCAAGATGGTGGTAGGGGCACTGAAGCTTTCTTT. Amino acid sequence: CASSQDGGRGTEAFF.

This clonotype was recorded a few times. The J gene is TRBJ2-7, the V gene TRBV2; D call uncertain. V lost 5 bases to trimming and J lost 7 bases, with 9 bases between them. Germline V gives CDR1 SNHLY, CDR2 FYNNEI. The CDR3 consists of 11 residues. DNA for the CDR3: TGTGCCAGCAGTTCCTTGGGGGAGCAGTACTTC. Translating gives CASSSLGEQYF.

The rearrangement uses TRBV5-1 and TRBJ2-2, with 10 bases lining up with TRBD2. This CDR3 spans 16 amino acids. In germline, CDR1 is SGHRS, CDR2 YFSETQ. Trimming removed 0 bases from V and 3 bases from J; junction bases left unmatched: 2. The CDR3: CASSLAGTSDTGELFF. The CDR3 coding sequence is TGCGCCAGCAGCTTGGCCGGGACTAGCGACACCGGGGAGCTGTTTTTT.

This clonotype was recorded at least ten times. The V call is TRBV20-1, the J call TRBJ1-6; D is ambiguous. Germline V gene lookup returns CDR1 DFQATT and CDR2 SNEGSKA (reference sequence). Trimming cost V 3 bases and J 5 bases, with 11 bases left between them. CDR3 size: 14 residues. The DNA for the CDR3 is TGCAGTGCTAGCCGGGGTTCGAATAATTCACCCCTCCACTTT. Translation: CSASRGSNNSPLHF.

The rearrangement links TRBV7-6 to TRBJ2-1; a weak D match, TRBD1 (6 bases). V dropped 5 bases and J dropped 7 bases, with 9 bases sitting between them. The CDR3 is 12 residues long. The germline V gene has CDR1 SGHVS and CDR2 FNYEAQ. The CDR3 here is CASSGGGNEQFF. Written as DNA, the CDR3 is TGTGCCAGCAGCGGGGGCGGGAATGAGCAGTTCTTC.

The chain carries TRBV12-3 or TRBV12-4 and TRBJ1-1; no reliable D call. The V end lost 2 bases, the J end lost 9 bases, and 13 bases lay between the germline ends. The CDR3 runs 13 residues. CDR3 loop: CASSLPSEWKAFF. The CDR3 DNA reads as TGTGCCAGCAGTTTACCCTCGGAGTGGAAAGCTTTCTTT.

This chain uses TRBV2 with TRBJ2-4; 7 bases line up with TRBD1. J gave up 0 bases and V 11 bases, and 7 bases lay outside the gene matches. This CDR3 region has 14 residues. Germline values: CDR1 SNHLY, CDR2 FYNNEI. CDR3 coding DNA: TGTGCCGGGAAGGGGGCACTAGCCAAAAACATTCAGTACTTC. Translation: CAGKGALAKNIQYF.

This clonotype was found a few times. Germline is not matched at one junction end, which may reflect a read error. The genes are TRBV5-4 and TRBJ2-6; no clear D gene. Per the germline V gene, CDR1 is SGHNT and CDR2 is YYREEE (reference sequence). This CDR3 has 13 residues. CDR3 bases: TGTGCCAGCAGCTTATCTGAGGCCAACGTCCTGACTTTC. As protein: CASSLSEANVLTF.

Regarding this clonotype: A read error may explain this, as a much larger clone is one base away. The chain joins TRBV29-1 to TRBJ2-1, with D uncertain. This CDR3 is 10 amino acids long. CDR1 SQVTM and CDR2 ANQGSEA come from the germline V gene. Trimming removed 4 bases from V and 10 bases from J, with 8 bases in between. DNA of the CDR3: TGCAGCGTTGTACAGTACGAGCAGTTCTTC. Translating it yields CSVVQYEQFF.

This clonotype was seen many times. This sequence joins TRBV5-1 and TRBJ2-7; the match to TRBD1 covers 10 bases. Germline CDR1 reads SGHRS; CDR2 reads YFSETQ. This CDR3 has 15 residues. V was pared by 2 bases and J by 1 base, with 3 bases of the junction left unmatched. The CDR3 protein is CASSFRTGGSYEQYF. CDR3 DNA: TGCGCCAGCAGCTTCAGGACAGGGGGATCCTACGAGCAGTACTTC.

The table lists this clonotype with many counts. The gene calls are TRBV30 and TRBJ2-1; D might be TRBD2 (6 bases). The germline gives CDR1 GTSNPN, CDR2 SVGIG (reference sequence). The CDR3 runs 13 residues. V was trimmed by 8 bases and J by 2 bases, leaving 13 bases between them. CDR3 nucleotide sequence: TGTGCCGTCAGCGGCGGGGCCTACAATGAGCAGTTCTTC. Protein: CAVSGGAYNEQFF.

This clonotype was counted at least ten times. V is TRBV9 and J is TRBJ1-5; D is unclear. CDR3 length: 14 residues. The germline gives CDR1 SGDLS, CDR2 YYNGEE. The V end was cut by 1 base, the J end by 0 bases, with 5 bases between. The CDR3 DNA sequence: TGTGCCAGCAGCGTAACAGATAGCAATCAGCCCCAGCATTTT. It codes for CASSVTDSNQPQHF.

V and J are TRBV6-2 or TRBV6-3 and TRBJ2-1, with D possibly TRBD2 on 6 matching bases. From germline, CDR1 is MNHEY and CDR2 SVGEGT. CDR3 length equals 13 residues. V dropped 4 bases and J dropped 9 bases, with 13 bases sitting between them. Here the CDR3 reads CASSFGGRSEQFF. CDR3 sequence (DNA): TGTGCCAGCAGTTTTGGAGGGCGCAGTGAGCAGTTCTTC.

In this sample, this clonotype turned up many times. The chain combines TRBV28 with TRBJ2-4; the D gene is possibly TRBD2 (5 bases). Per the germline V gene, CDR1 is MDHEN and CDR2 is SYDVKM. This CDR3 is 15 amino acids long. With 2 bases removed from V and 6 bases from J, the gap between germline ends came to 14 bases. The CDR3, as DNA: TGTGCCAGCAGTTTAGGTTCGGGGAAGGGAAACATTCAGTACTTC. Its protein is CASSLGSGKGNIQYF.

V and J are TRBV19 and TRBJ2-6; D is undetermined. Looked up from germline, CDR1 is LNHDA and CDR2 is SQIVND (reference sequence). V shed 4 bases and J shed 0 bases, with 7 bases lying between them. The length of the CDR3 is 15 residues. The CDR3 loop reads CASSRTYSGANVLTF. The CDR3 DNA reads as TGTGCCAGTAGTAGAACCTACTCTGGGGCCAACGTCCTGACTTTC.

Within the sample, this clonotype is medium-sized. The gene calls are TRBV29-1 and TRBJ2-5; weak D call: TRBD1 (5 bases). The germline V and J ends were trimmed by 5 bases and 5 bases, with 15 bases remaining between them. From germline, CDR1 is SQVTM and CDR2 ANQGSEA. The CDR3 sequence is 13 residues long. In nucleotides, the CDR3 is TGCAGCGTTCCCCAAGGGGTAGTGGAGACCCAGTACTTC. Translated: CSVPQGVVETQYF. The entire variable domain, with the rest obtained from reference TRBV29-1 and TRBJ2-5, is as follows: SAVISQKPSRDICQRGTSLTIQCQVDSQVTMMFWYRQQPGQSLTLIATANQGSEATYESGFVIDKFPISRPNLTFSTLTVSNMSPEDSSIYLCSVPQGVVETQYFGPGTRLLVL.